This TCR beta chain was identified during a study of cytomegalovirus exposure and HLA in healthy donors. Overall study context: Out of 398 genotyped donors, about 80% belonged to the Caucasian-associated ancestry cluster.

Use of 60 Vbeta and 13 Jbeta primers characterized the PCR. Produced via immunoSEQ multiplex PCR; TCRdb's table is partial and in-frame only. The table lists about 200,000 clones, around 80% of them singletons. Regarding donors, all were healthy bone marrow donors. Study outcomes and limitations: An analysis was carried out at a later point. It showed that HLA-associated TCR beta chains were more clonally expanded than equally common non-associated chains.

Remarks on this clone: No antigen is known for it.

The CDR3 is 16 residues long. CDR1 is SGHRS, CDR2 YFSETQ, per germline. With 0 bases clipped from V and 5 bases from J, the junction kept 10 bases outside the gene matches. This chain joins TRBV5-1 and TRBJ2-7; 8 bases line up with TRBD1. The sample taken for sequencing was PBMCs. The sequence derives from a man aged 40-49 years in good health and CMV-seropositive. The CDR3 is CASSLVPDRVSHEQYF. For the CDR3, the DNA is TGCGCCAGCAGCTTGGTTCCGGACAGGGTGTCCCACGAGCAGTACTTC.